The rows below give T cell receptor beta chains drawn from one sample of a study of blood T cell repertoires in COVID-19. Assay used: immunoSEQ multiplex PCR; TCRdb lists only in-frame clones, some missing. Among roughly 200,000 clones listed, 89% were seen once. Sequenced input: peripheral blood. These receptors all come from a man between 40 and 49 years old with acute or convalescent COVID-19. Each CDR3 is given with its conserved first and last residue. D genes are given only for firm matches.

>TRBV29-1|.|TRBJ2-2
CSVDDNRGTGELFF
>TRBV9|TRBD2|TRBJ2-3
CASSVEGTSGDWTQYF
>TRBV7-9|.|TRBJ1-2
CASSLQGSSYTF
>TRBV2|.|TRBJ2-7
CASSEAKGGQYF
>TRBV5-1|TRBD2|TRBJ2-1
CASSLGSGGANEQFF
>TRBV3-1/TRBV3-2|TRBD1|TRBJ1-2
CASSQETGVENYGYTF
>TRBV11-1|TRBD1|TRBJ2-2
CASSVDRGINTGELFF
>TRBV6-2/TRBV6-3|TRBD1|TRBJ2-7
CASSRTGSGWQYF
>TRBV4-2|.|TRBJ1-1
CASRSWGGRNTEAFF
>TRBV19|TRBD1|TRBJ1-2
CASSSRKGAYYGYTF
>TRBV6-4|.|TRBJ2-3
CASSPARGADTQYF
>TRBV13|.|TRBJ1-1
CASSLGGSLNTEAFF
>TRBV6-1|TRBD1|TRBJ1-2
CASSESAGGGYGYTF
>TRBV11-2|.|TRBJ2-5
CASSSLDRSQETQYF
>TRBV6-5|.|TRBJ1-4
CASSPKTTNEKLFF
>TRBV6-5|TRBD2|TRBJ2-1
CASTGLAGFEQFF
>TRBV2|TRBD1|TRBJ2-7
CASSAGTGREQYF
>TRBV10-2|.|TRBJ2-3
CASRPTTGRSSTDTQYF
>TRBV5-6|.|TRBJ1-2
CASSPVTVPGGYTF
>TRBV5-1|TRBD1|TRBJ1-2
CASSFDRVDGYTF
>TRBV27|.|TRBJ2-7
CASSPPGAIVYEQYF
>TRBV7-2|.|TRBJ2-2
CASSLDPAGELFF
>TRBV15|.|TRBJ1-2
CATSRPEQGNYGYTF
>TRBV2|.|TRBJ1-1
CASIPTVPGNTEAFF
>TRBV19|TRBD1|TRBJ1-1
CASSMPTVLTGGTEAFF
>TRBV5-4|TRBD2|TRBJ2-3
CASSLPSLAGGRGTDTQYF
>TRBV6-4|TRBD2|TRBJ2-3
CASSQTSGGPYTQYF
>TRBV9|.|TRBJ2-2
CASSPQGSATGELFF
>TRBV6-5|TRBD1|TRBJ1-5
CASSLDRSRFQPQHF
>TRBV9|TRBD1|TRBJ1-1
CASSGTGQNTEAFF
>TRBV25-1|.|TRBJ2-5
CASSGGLTTTQETQYF
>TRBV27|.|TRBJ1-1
CASSSIGLNLNTEAFF
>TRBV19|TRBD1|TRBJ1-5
CASNLGDREYQPQHF
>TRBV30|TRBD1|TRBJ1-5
CAWSDRTGVQPQHF
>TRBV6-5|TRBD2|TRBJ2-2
CASRYGLADTGELFF
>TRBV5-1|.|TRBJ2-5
CASSLQMYQETQYF
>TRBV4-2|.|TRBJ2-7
CASSPTGSGNYEQYF